Described below is a single TCR beta chain sequence and its context. Its antigen is undetermined. These data belong to a study of OX40 agonist ivuxolimab in advanced cancers. Study summary: Cohort: around 86% men, mean age 60, aged roughly 20 to 79. Checkpoint inhibitors had been given previously to roughly 40% of patients. Points from the study as a whole: There were, on average, more expanded clones in CD8+ T cells than in CD4+.

Sequencing was performed with immunoSEQ multiplex PCR; in TCRdb, only in-frame clones are kept and a portion is missing. The sample carries some 77,000 clones, roughly 88% recorded once. Deletions cut 1 base from V and 4 bases from J, with 7 bases between. The CDR3 is 13 residues long. The V gene's germline CDR1 is SGHVS and CDR2 FQNEAQ. The V gene is TRBV7-8, the J gene TRBJ1-2; no firm D call. The sequences come from CD4+ or CD8+ T cells sorted from blood, collected in a trial of the OX40 agonist ivuxolimab. This TCR derives from an adult with an advanced solid tumor such as melanoma, head and neck, liver or kidney cancer. The CDR3 region has the DNA TGTGCCAGCAGCTTAGGGCCCATCTATGGCTACACCTTC. It is translated as CASSLGPIYGYTF.